These T cell receptor beta chains were read from a single sample in a study of blood T cell repertoires in COVID-19. Only in-frame clones appear in the TCRdb table, and some are missing; sequencing was by immunoSEQ multiplex PCR. The sample gives approximately 150,000 clones, roughly 87% of which show up once; more than 5% is in the top ten. Specimen: peripheral blood. Receptors originate from a human donor in a cohort sampled during active COVID-19. Each CDR3 is given with its conserved first and last residue. Fields, in order: clone size, V gene, J gene, D gene, CDR3 DNA, CDR3 protein. D genes are given only for firm matches. The listing skips clone size in some rows; elsewhere it reads once, few, many or a size class.

>NA|TRBV21-1|TRBJ1-2|NA
TGTGCCAGCAGCAAAGAGGGAGACAGGGTAAGAAATGTCAGCGGCTACACCTTC
CASSKEGDRVRNVSGYTF
>NA|TRBV27|TRBJ2-7|NA
TGTGCCAGCAGTTTGTCAGGCCCTTCCTACGAGCAGTACTTC
CASSLSGPSYEQYF
>NA|TRBV5-4|TRBJ1-1|NA
TGTGCCAGCAGCTTGGTGACAAAAAGATGGAACACTGAAGCTTTCTTT
CASSLVTKRWNTEAFF
>NA|TRBV6-5|TRBJ1-2|NA
TGTGCCAGCAGTTACGAGGACAGCTATGGCTACACCTTC
CASSYEDSYGYTF
>NA|TRBV3-1/TRBV3-2|TRBJ2-1|NA
TGTGCCAGCAGCCAAACTAGGCACAATGAGCAGTTCTTC
CASSQTRHNEQFF
>NA|TRBV27|TRBJ1-2|TRBD1
TGTGCCAGCAGCTCTTTCCAGGACAGGGAGCGGGGCTATGGCTACACCTTC
CASSSFQDRERGYGYTF
>NA|TRBV5-1|TRBJ2-3|TRBD2
TGCGCCAGCAGCGTGACTAGCGGGGGGCTCGATACGCAGTATTTT
CASSVTSGGLDTQYF
>NA|TRBV11-2|TRBJ2-3|TRBD2
TGTGCCAGCAGCCGTCCTAGCGGCAGCACAGATACGCAGTATTTT
CASSRPSGSTDTQYF
>once|TRBV2|TRBJ2-7|NA
TGTGCCAGCACCGAAGGGGACACAGTATACGAGCAGTACTTC
CASTEGDTVYEQYF
>NA|TRBV5-6|TRBJ2-3|NA
TGTGCCAGCAGCTCCCGGCGACTAGTGGGAAGCACAGATACGCAGTATTTT
CASSSRRLVGSTDTQYF
>NA|TRBV6-5|TRBJ1-6|NA
TGTGCCAGCAGCGCGGGGTTGGCACCCCTCCACTTT
CASSAGLAPLHF
>NA|TRBV5-8|TRBJ1-2|TRBD1
TGTGCCAGCAGCTTCCGAGACAGGGGCGGCTATGGCTACACCTTC
CASSFRDRGGYGYTF
>NA|TRBV7-8|TRBJ2-1|NA
TGTGCCAGCAGCTTAGACCCCGGGGGGCTCCGCCGGGATGAGCAGTTCTTC
CASSLDPGGLRRDEQFF
>NA|TRBV27|TRBJ1-5|TRBD1
TGTGCCAGCAGTCCTTGGACAGGGGGCGACCAGCCCCAGCATTTT
CASSPWTGGDQPQHF
>NA|TRBV2|TRBJ1-5|TRBD1
TGTGCCAGCAGTGAAGGGACAGGCATCAATCAGCCCCAGCATTTT
CASSEGTGINQPQHF
>NA|TRBV24-1|TRBJ1-1|NA
TGTGCCACCAGCAACAGGGCCAACACTGAAGCTTTCTTT
CATSNRANTEAFF
>NA|TRBV6-2/TRBV6-3|TRBJ1-5|TRBD1
TGTGCCAGCAGTGACGGGACAGGGTACCAGCCCCAGCATTTT
CASSDGTGYQPQHF
>NA|TRBV6-5|TRBJ1-1|TRBD1
TGTGCCAGCATTCTCAAACAGGGGGTGTACACTGAAGCTTTCTTT
CASILKQGVYTEAFF
>NA|TRBV24-1|TRBJ2-7|NA
TGTGCCACCAGGGGAACAGGGAATAGCCCGTACGAGCAGTACTTC
CATRGTGNSPYEQYF
>few|TRBV7-8|TRBJ2-7|NA
TGTGCCAGCAGTTACGAGGCGTACGAGCAGTACTTC
CASSYEAYEQYF
>NA|TRBV3-1/TRBV3-2|TRBJ1-6|NA
TGTGCCAGCAGCCAAGGGGGGGGCCGGTCACCCCTCCACTTT
CASSQGGGRSPLHF
>NA|TRBV29-1|TRBJ1-2|TRBD1
TGCAGCGTCGCCGGACAGGGGGTAACTGGCTACACCTTC
CSVAGQGVTGYTF
>NA|TRBV5-4|TRBJ1-2|TRBD1
TGTGCCAGCAGCTGGACAGGGGAGAGGGGCTACACCTTC
CASSWTGERGYTF
>NA|TRBV7-9|TRBJ2-4|NA
TGTGCCAGCAGTTTTGACTGGTTGAGGAACATTCAGTACTTC
CASSFDWLRNIQYF
>many|TRBV28|TRBJ2-7|TRBD2
TGTGCCAGCAGTTCCTTGGCTAGCGGGGACGAGCAGTACTTC
CASSSLASGDEQYF
>NA|TRBV5-6|TRBJ1-3|TRBD1
TGTGCCAGCAGCTGGGGACAGGGCTCTGGAAACACCATATATTTT
CASSWGQGSGNTIYF
>NA|TRBV30|TRBJ1-2|TRBD1
TGTGCCTTAGATAAAATACAGGGGGCAGGAGGCTACACCTTC
CALDKIQGAGGYTF
>NA|TRBV9|TRBJ1-5|NA
TGTGCCAGCAGTCCCGGGGGGAGTATGAATCAGCCCCAGCATTTT
CASSPGGSMNQPQHF
>NA|TRBV4-1|TRBJ2-7|NA
TGCGCCAGCAGCCAAGATCCGAGGGCGTACGAGCAGTACTTC
CASSQDPRAYEQYF
>NA|TRBV29-1|TRBJ2-7|TRBD1
TGCAGCGCGGCCTCCGGGACAGCTCCCTACGAGCAGTACTTC
CSAASGTAPYEQYF
>NA|TRBV30|TRBJ1-1|TRBD1
TGTGCCTGGAGTTCCGGGACAGGGGGTATGGGGAACACTGAAGCTTTCTTT
CAWSSGTGGMGNTEAFF
>NA|TRBV9|TRBJ1-2|NA
TGTGCCAGCAGCGTATCAGGGAATGGCTACACCTTC
CASSVSGNGYTF
>NA|TRBV7-8|TRBJ2-7|TRBD2
TGTGCCAGCAGCTTGGGACTAGAGAACTACGAGCAGTACTTC
CASSLGLENYEQYF
>NA|TRBV7-6|TRBJ1-1|TRBD1
TGTGCCAGCTCAGGGGGGATCACTATGAACACTGAAGCTTTCTTT
CASSGGITMNTEAFF
>once|TRBV28|TRBJ1-5|TRBD1
TGTGCCAGCAGTCTTCAGACAGGGGGCGTCAATCAGCCCCAGCATTTT
CASSLQTGGVNQPQHF